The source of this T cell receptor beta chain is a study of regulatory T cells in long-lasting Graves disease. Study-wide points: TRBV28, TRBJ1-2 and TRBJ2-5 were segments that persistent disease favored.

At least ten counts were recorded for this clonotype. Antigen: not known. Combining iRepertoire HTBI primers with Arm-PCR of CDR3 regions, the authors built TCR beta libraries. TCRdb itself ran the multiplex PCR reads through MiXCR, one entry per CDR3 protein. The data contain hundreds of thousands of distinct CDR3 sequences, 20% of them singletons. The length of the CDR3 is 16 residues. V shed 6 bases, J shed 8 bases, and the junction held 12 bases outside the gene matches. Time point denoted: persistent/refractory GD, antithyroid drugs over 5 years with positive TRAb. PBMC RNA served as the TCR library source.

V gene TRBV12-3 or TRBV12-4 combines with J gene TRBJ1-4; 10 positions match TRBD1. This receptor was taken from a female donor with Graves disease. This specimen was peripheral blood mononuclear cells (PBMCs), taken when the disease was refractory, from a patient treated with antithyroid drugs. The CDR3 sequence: CASSLGTGVRVEKLFF. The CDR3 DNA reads TGTGCCAGCAGCCTCGGGACAGGGGTGAGGGTCGAAAAACTGTTTTTT.